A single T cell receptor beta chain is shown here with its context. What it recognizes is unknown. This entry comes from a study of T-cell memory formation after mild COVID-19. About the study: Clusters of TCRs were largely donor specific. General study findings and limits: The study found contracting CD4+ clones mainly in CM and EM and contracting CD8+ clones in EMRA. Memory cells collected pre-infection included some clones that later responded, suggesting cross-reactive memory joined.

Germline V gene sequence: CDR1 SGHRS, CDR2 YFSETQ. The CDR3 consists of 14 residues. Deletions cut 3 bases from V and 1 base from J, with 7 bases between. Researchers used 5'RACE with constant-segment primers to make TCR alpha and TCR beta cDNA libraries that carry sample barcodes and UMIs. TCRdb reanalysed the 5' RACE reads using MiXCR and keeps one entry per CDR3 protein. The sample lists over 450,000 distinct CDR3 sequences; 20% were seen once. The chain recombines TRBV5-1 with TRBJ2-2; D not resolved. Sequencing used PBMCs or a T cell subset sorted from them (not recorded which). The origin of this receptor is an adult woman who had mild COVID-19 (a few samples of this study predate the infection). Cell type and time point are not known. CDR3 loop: CASSYDLNTGELFF. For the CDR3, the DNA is TGCGCCAGCAGCTACGACCTGAACACCGGGGAGCTGTTTTTT.